The entry below gives a single T cell receptor beta chain sequence along with its context. The antigen remains undetermined. V gave up 5 bases and J gave up 8 bases, with 15 bases separating them. The CDR3 is made up of 14 amino acids. Germline V gene lookup returns CDR1 SGHVS and CDR2 FNYEAQ. Library construction for TCR beta used iRepertoire HTBI primers and Arm-PCR of CDR3 regions. TCRdb fed the multiplex PCR reads into MiXCR, producing one record per CDR3 protein. The top ten clones hold roughly 25% of a sample with about 530,000 distinct CDR3 sequences, roughly a sixth of them seen once. Described time point: newly diagnosed GD, antithyroid drugs for less than 3 months. From PBMCs, RNA was extracted and then used to make the TCR library. These data are taken from a study of regulatory T cells in long-lasting Graves disease. Notes on the study in general: Samples came from peripheral blood alone, without thyroid tissue.

This sample was shared with a second study, whose subject was T cells in Graves' hyperthyroidism and ophthalmopathy.

The material was peripheral blood mononuclear cells (PBMCs), obtained at new diagnosis, from a patient treated with antithyroid drugs. This clonotype originated in a woman aged 35 to 59 with Graves disease. The rearrangement links TRBV7-6 to TRBJ2-2; no clear D. CDR3 DNA sequence: TGTGCCAGCAGCGCCACTCGTTATGGAGGGGAGCTGTTTTTT. Protein product: CASSATRYGGELFF.